Below, 10 T cell receptor beta chains from the same sample are listed, as sequenced in a study of radiotherapy plus CTLA-4 blockade in lung cancer. Profiling relied on immunoSEQ multiplex PCR, and the TCRdb table lists in-frame clones only, not all of them. Seen here are 57,000 or so clones, roughly 80% observed once, and the top ten hold approximately 4%. The input for sequencing was peripheral blood, taken from a patient treated with radiotherapy plus ipilimumab. The receptors shown here come from a human donor with non-small cell lung cancer who had a complete response to radiotherapy plus ipilimumab.

This rearrangement joins TRBV5-1 to TRBJ1-1; weak D call: TRBD1 (5 bases). CDR1 and CDR2 from the germline V gene are SGHRS and YFSETQ. The V and J ends lost 1 base and 6 bases respectively, with 16 bases between them. This CDR3 is built from 15 residues. The CDR3 loop reads CASSLSRTPGAEAFF. The CDR3 bases are TGCGCCAGCAGCTTGTCGAGGACCCCGGGGGCTGAAGCTTTCTTT. The full variable domain, rest sourced from reference TRBV5-1 and TRBJ1-1, is KAGVTQTPRYLIKTRGQQVTLSCSPISGHRSVSWYQQTPGQGLQFLFEYFSETQRNKGNFPGRFSGRQFSNSRSEMNVSTLELGDSALYLCASSLSRTPGAEAFFGQGTRLTVV.

This clone was seen only a few times. V usage is TRBV5-6 and J usage is TRBJ1-3; TRBD1 matches at 9 bases. Unmatched junction bases numbered 6, after V lost 4 bases and J lost 4 bases. Per germline, CDR1 SGHDT and CDR2 YYEEEE. This CDR3 comprises 15 residues. The CDR3 sequence is CASSLTGGAGNTIYF. DNA for the CDR3: TGTGCCAGCAGCCTGACAGGGGGTGCCGGAAACACCATATATTTT.

This CDR3 reads CASSVQGRPNSGNTIYF. In DNA form, the CDR3 reads TGTGCCAGCAGCGTACAGGGGCGTCCGAACTCTGGAAACACCATATATTTT. The V gene is TRBV9, the J gene TRBJ1-3; D is possibly TRBD1 (6 bases). The CDR3 is made up of 17 amino acids. V lost 1 base and J lost 0, with 14 bases in between. CDR1 is SGDLS, CDR2 YYNGEE, per germline.

The chain joins TRBV4-1 to TRBJ1-5; D may be TRBD1 (6 bases). V lost 1 base, J lost 0 bases, and 10 bases lay in between. The CDR3 runs to 16 residues. Germline V gives CDR1 MGHRA, CDR2 YSYEKL. The CDR3 sequence is CASSQGTAYSNQPQHF. Written as DNA, the CDR3 is TGCGCCAGCAGCCAAGGGACAGCATATAGCAATCAGCCCCAGCATTTT.

This clone came up a few times. This sequence joins TRBV19 and TRBJ2-7; 7 bases align to TRBD1. The length of the CDR3 is 13 residues. Germline CDR1 LNHDA, CDR2 SQIVND (reference sequence). J gave up 6 bases and V 3 bases, and 5 bases lay outside the gene matches. In nucleotides, the CDR3 is TGTGCCAGTAGTATCGACAGGGCAGCCGAGCAGTACTTC. Protein product: CASSIDRAAEQYF.

The chain couples TRBV5-1 to TRBJ1-2, with D possibly being TRBD1 (6 bases). V was shortened by 3 bases and J by 4 bases, with 13 bases between the two germline ends. CDR1 is SGHRS, CDR2 YFSETQ, per germline. The CDR3 runs to 14 residues. The CDR3 loop reads CASSSPDRTYGYTF. CDR3 DNA: TGCGCCAGCAGCTCCCCGGACAGAACCTATGGCTACACCTTC.

The rearrangement uses TRBV12-5 and TRBJ2-2; 8 nucleotides agree with TRBD1. V dropped 8 bases and J dropped 5; count of bases not matched to a gene: 7. The CDR3 is 14 amino acids. Germline V gene lookup returns CDR1 LGHNT and CDR2 FRNRAP. CDR3 in DNA: TGTGCTAGTAGGATCAGGGGGCGAACCGGGGAGCTGTTTTTT. Amino acids: CASRIRGRTGELFF.

The CDR3: CATSGNEKLFF. The CDR3 nucleotides read TGTGCCACCTCGGGGAATGAAAAACTGTTTTTT. The V gene is TRBV15, the J gene TRBJ1-4; D remains ambiguous. The CDR3 has 11 residues. In germline, CDR1 is LNHNV, CDR2 YYDKDF (reference sequence). V shed 8 bases and J shed 5 bases, with 6 bases lying between them.

This clone was seen a handful of times. The chain carries TRBV28 and TRBJ1-2; no clear D gene. Germline V gene lookup returns CDR1 MDHEN and CDR2 SYDVKM. The CDR3 loop spans 11 amino acids. The ends were cut back, 5 bases at V and 8 bases at J, with 9 bases in the middle. CDR3 bases: TGTGCCAGCAGTGGTGGGGTCGGCTACACCTTC. Amino acid sequence: CASSGGVGYTF.

This clone was observed a few times. The chain couples TRBV7-8 to TRBJ2-7, with 10 bases fitting TRBD2. The CDR3 extends over 15 amino acids. The germline gives CDR1 SGHVS, CDR2 FQNEAQ. V was pared by 5 bases and J by 0 bases, with 4 bases of the junction left unmatched. The CDR3: CASSRTSGNSYEQYV. The CDR3 DNA sequence: TGTGCCAGCAGCCGGACTAGCGGTAACTCCTACGAGCAGTACGTC.